This T cell receptor (beta chain) was documented in a study of cytomegalovirus exposure and HLA in healthy donors. Study-wide results and limits: Earlier analysis yielded a pattern in which most TCR beta V segments were productive about 90% or about 30% of the time.

Germline CDR1 is MDHEN and CDR2 is SYDVKM. V was cut by 6 bases and J by 4 bases, with 13 bases left in between. The CDR3 covers 15 residues. Of note for this clone: What it binds is unknown.

60 Vbeta and 13 Jbeta primers were used in PCR. This table comes from immunoSEQ multiplex PCR, and its TCRdb copy is limited to in-frame clones, with some not included. In the table there are some 95,000 clones, roughly 70% of which are singletons. The sequence came from a man aged 25 to 40 in good health and CMV-seronegative. The J gene is TRBJ2-6, the V gene TRBV28; the D gene is possibly TRBD1 (5 bases). The material sequenced was PBMCs. The CDR3 DNA follows: TGTGCCAGCAGGCATTCAGGACAAGGGGCCAACGTCCTGACTTTC. Translating gives CASRHSGQGANVLTF.